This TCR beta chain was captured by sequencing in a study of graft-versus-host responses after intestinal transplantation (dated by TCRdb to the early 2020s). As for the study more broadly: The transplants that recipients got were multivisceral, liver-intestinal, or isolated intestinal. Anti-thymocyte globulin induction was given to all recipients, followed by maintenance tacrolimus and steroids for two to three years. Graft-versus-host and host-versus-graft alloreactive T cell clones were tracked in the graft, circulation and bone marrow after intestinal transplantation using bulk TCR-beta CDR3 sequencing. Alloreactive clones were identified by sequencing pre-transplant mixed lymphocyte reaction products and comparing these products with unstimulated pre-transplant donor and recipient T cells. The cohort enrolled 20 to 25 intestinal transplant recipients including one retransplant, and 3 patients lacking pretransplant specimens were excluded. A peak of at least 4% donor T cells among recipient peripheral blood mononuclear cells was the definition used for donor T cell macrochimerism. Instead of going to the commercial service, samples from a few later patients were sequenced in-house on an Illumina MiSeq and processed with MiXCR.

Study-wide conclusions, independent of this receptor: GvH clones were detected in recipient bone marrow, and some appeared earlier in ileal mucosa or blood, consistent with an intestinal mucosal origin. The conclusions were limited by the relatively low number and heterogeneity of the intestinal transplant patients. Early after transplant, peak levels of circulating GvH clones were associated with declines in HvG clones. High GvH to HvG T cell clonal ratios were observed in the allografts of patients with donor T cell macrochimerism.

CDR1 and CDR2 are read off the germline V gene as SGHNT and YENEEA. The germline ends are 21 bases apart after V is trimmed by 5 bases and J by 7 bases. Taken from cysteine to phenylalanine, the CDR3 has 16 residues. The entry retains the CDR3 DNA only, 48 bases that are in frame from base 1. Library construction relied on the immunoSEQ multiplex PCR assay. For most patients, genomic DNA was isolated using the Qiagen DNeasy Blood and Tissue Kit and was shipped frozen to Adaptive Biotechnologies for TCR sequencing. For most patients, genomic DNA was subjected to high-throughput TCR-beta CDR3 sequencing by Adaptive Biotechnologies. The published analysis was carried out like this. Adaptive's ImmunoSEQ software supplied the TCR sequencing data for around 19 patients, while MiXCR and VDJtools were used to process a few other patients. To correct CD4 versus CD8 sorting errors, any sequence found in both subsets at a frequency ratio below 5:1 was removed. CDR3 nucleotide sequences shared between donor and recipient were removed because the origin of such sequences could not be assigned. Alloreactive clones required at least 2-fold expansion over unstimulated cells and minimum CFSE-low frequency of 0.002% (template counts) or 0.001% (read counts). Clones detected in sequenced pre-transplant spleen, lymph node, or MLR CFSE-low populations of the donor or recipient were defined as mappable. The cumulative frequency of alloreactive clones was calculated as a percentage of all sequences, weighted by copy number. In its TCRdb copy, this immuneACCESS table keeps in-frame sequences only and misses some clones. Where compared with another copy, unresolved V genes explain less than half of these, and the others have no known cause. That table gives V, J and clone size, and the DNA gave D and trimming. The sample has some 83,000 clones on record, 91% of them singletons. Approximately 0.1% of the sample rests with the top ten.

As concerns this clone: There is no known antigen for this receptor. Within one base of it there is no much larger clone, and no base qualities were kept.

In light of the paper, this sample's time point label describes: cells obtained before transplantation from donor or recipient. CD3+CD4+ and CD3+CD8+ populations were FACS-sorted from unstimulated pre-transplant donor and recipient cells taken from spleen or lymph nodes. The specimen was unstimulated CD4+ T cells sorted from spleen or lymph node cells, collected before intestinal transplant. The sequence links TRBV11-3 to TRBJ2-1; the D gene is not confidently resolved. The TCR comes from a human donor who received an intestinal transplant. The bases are TGTGCCAGCAGCCCCACATACCAAATCCCTCAGAATGAGCAGTTCTTC. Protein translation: CASSPTYQIPQNEQFF.